This is a list of T cell receptor beta chains from one sample in a study of shared clonotypes between healthy human individuals. TCRdb's table, derived via immunoSEQ multiplex PCR, lists solely in-frame clones and lacks some. The sample includes about 1 million clones, around 76% seen only once; the top ten take approximately 1.5%. Material for sequencing was memory CD4+ T cells sorted from blood. These receptors originate from a young man in good health. CDR3s include the opening cysteine and the closing phenylalanine or tryptophan. The order of the fields is D gene, clone size, J gene, V gene, CDR3 protein, CDR3 DNA. The D gene is left open where the match is weak. Clone size is stated in some rows and not others, as once, few, many or a class when expanded.

TRBD1,.,TRBJ1-1,TRBV5-5,CASSLDRRTEAFF,TGTGCCAGCAGCCTGGACAGGAGGACTGAAGCTTTCTTT
.,.,TRBJ2-2,TRBV4-1,CASSQGQGVTGELFF,TGCGCCAGCAGCCAAGGCCAGGGAGTCACCGGGGAGCTGTTTTTT
TRBD2,.,TRBJ2-2,TRBV5-6,CASSSLAGYTGELFF,TGTGCCAGCAGCTCTCTAGCGGGTTACACCGGGGAGCTGTTTTTT
.,.,TRBJ1-2,TRBV5-1,CASGPGHSNYGYTF,TGCGCCAGCGGCCCGGGACACTCTAACTATGGCTACACCTTC
.,few,TRBJ1-6,TRBV5-4,CASSLTGTSPLHF,TGTGCCAGCAGCCTCACAGGGACCTCACCCCTCCACTTT
.,.,TRBJ2-3,TRBV9,CASSVVGSTDTQYF,TGTGCCAGCAGCGTAGTTGGGTCCACAGATACGCAGTATTTT
TRBD2,.,TRBJ2-7,TRBV7-2,CASSQGNGRAGEQYF,TGTGCCAGCAGTCAGGGGAACGGGAGGGCGGGCGAGCAGTACTTC
.,once,TRBJ2-7,TRBV6-6,CASSRTNYEQYF,TGTGCCAGCAGTCGGACAAACTACGAGCAGTACTTC
TRBD1,.,TRBJ1-5,TRBV30,CAWSATGGQPQHF,TGTGCCTGGAGTGCGACAGGGGGTCAGCCCCAGCATTTT
.,once,TRBJ2-1,TRBV11-2,CASSLEGPSYNEQFF,TGTGCCAGCAGCTTAGAGGGCCCTTCCTACAATGAGCAGTTCTTC
TRBD2,.,TRBJ2-2,TRBV5-4,CASSLSRGGTTGELFF,TGTGCCAGCAGCTTGTCTCGCGGGGGTACGACCGGGGAGCTGTTTTTT
.,.,TRBJ1-2,TRBV19,CASRTTPGGGYTF,TGTGCCAGTAGAACCACGCCCGGCGGTGGCTACACCTTC
.,.,TRBJ2-1,TRBV7-9,CASSLIEGNEQFF,TGTGCCAGCAGCTTAATTGAGGGAAATGAGCAGTTCTTC
.,once,TRBJ2-1,TRBV10-1,CASSDRGEQFF,TGCGCCAGCAGTGACCGGGGTGAGCAGTTCTTC
.,.,TRBJ2-7,TRBV7-6,CASSLEGRLGEQYF,TGTGCCAGCAGCTTAGAAGGGCGTTTGGGGGAGCAGTACTTC
TRBD2,.,TRBJ2-7,TRBV27,CASSLGLAGGGVKGYEQYF,TGTGCCAGCAGTTTGGGACTAGCGGGAGGGGGCGTTAAGGGCTACGAGCAGTACTTC
TRBD1,few,TRBJ2-7,TRBV5-4,CASSKTGTGDYEQYF,TGTGCCAGCAGCAAAACCGGGACAGGAGATTACGAGCAGTACTTC
.,.,TRBJ2-2,TRBV5-1,CASSFQTVNTGELFF,TGCGCCAGCAGCTTCCAGACCGTGAACACCGGGGAGCTGTTTTTT
.,.,TRBJ1-2,TRBV5-4,CASSRRDLNYGYTF,TGTGCCAGCAGCAGGAGGGACCTCAACTATGGCTACACCTTC
.,.,TRBJ1-1,TRBV7-3,CASSSGASMGTTEAFF,TGTGCCAGCAGCTCGGGGGCCTCGATGGGAACGACTGAAGCTTTCTTT
.,.,TRBJ1-2,TRBV5-5,CASSPLTDYGYTF,TGTGCCAGCAGCCCTCTGACAGACTATGGCTACACCTTC
.,.,TRBJ1-1,TRBV10-2,CASSESASNTEAFF,TGCGCCAGCAGTGAGTCGGCGAGTAACACTGAAGCTTTCTTT
TRBD1,.,TRBJ2-5,TRBV4-3,CASSQGAAGGYQETQYF,TGCGCCAGCAGCCAAGGAGCCGCAGGGGGATACCAAGAGACCCAGTACTTC
.,.,TRBJ2-7,TRBV9,CASSVEVGSPYEQYF,TGTGCCAGCAGCGTAGAGGTGGGCTCTCCCTACGAGCAGTACTTC
.,.,TRBJ2-2,TRBV2,CASSYTNTGELFF,TGTGCCAGCAGTTATACGAACACCGGGGAGCTGTTTTTT
TRBD1,few,TRBJ2-1,TRBV5-6,CASSQPGQGTDEQFF,TGTGCCAGCAGCCAGCCGGGACAGGGTACCGATGAGCAGTTCTTC
.,.,TRBJ1-3,TRBV5-1,CASSLAQVSGNTIYF,TGCGCCAGCAGCTTGGCCCAAGTCTCTGGAAACACCATATATTTT
.,.,TRBJ1-2,TRBV30,CAWSPGGPNVYGYTF,TGTGCCTGGAGCCCTGGAGGCCCCAATGTATATGGCTACACCTTC
.,once,TRBJ2-1,TRBV19,CASSSTKLRGYNEQFF,TGTGCCAGTAGTAGCACTAAACTGAGGGGTTACAATGAGCAGTTCTTC
.,.,TRBJ1-2,TRBV4-3,CASSQDTAGHMGYTF,TGCGCCAGCAGCCAAGATACGGCAGGTCATATGGGCTACACCTTC
TRBD2,.,TRBJ2-3,TRBV5-1,CASSLAGGPRADTQYF,TGCGCCAGCAGCTTGGCGGGGGGGCCTCGCGCAGATACGCAGTATTTT
TRBD1,.,TRBJ2-7,TRBV10-3,CAISGKGQGSSYEQYF,TGTGCCATCAGTGGTAAGGGACAGGGGTCTTCCTACGAGCAGTACTTC
.,.,TRBJ2-7,TRBV10-3,CAISESMQGGQYF,TGTGCCATCAGTGAGTCGATGCAGGGCGGGCAGTACTTC
TRBD2,.,TRBJ2-5,TRBV7-2,CASSESLAGGPWETQYF,TGTGCCAGCAGCGAGTCACTAGCGGGAGGGCCATGGGAGACCCAGTACTTC
.,few,TRBJ1-5,TRBV7-2,CASRNREGQPQHF,TGTGCCAGCAGGAACAGGGAAGGTCAGCCCCAGCATTTT
TRBD1,.,TRBJ1-1,TRBV19,CASSARDRGNTEAFF,TGTGCCAGTAGTGCACGGGACAGGGGGAACACTGAAGCTTTCTTT
TRBD2,.,TRBJ2-3,TRBV28,CASRSGGASDTQYF,TGTGCCAGCAGAAGCGGGGGGGCCTCAGATACGCAGTATTTT
.,.,TRBJ1-2,TRBV9,CASSVEGAGYGYTF,TGTGCCAGCAGCGTAGAAGGGGCGGGCTATGGCTACACCTTC
.,.,TRBJ1-5,TRBV4-1,CASSQDEDQPQHF,TGCGCCAGCAGCCAAGATGAGGATCAGCCCCAGCATTTT
.,.,TRBJ1-1,TRBV5-4,CASSLQRGTEAFF,TGTGCCAGCAGCCTACAAAGGGGGACTGAAGCTTTCTTT
TRBD2,.,TRBJ2-5,TRBV28,CASRTSPGETQYF,TGTGCCAGTAGGACTAGCCCCGGAGAGACCCAGTACTTC
.,.,TRBJ2-7,TRBV5-1,CASSLVPGSYEQYF,TGCGCCAGCAGCTTGGTGCCAGGCTCCTACGAGCAGTACTTC
.,once,TRBJ2-5,TRBV2,CASSVGPTQYF,TGTGCCAGCAGTGTCGGGCCGACCCAGTACTTC
.,.,TRBJ1-2,TRBV9,CASVAQGYYGYTF,TGTGCCAGCGTGGCCCAGGGGTACTATGGCTACACCTTC
.,.,TRBJ1-1,TRBV19,CASSISAHTEAFF,TGTGCCAGTAGTATATCGGCCCACACTGAAGCTTTCTTT